The clone carrying this TCR beta chain was counted between two and nine times. The CDR3 is 13 amino acids. V lost 11 bases, J lost 3 bases, and 6 bases stayed unmatched. The germline V gene has CDR1 SEHNR and CDR2 FQNEAQ (reference sequence). Profiling relied on immunoSEQ multiplex PCR, and the TCRdb table lists in-frame clones only, not all of them. The sample includes roughly 500,000 clones, around 80% of them seen just once. These data originate in a study of shared clonotypes between healthy human individuals. The source of this sequence is a woman in her thirties or forties in good health. Some clones in this sample may be carry-over from other donors' samples. Sequenced material: PBMCs. The V call is TRBV7-9, the J call TRBJ2-7; 11 positions agree with TRBD2. CDR3 sequence (DNA): TGTGCCGGAACGACTAGCGGGATCTACGAGCAGTACTTC. Encoded protein: CAGTTSGIYEQYF.